This TCR beta chain was identified during a study of blood T cell repertoires in COVID-19 (dated by TCRdb to the early 2020s). Describing the broader study: The collaborator samples originated in the United States, Italy and Spain and spanned the acute and convalescent phases of COVID-19. The material from the prospective study consisted of cDNA or gDNA derived from T cells, B-cell-depleted T cells, or PBMCs. The dataset comprised deeply sampled blood TCRbeta repertoires from subjects exposed to, actively infected with, or recovered from COVID-19. The repertoires were released in a freely available public database meant as a resource for research on the immune response to SARS-CoV-2. The samples were drawn from two sources: the first 160 participants of the ongoing ImmuneRACE study, and 1,200 or so subjects contributed by 6 global collaborators. Nearly every sample came with metadata listing a de-identified subject ID, COVID-19 status, age in years and sex. HLA class I and class II types, where available, came from metadata supplied by the sample provider rather than from assay-based typing. What the authors observed across the whole study: The quantity of clinical and demographic metadata differed by source and by participant and was supplied without curation.

TCRbeta CDR3 regions were amplified from genomic DNA using the immunoSEQ Assay, a bias-controlled multiplex PCR. The authors processed their data as follows. The number of nucleated cells in each sample was estimated by amplification of reference gene primers within the assay. To quantify the absolute abundance of each unique TCRbeta CDR3 rearrangement, sequence reads were collapsed and filtered. For each sample, productive Simpson clonality was calculated as the square root of Simpson's diversity index across productive rearrangements. This is the immuneACCESS table as TCRdb keeps it, with only in-frame sequences that have V and J called. A part of the clones is gone; compared with another copy, unresolved V genes explain less than half, and the rest is unexplained. That table is the source of V, J and clone size, and D and trimming were worked out from the DNA. The sample contains fewer than 600,000 clones, roughly nine tenths of them found a single time. The ten biggest clones cover about 0.91% of the sample.

Counted from cysteine to phenylalanine, this CDR3 has 14 amino acids. Only the CDR3 part of the read is kept: 42 bases, read in frame from the first base. The germline V gene yields SQVTM for CDR1 and ANQGSEA for CDR2. The V end gives up 6 bases and the J end 0 bases, leaving 6 bases in the junction not matched to a gene. Note on this clone: Its binding antigen is unknown. Per-base qualities were not stored, and no clone one base away is much larger.

At one collaborating source in Seattle, patients were enrolled during active infection and were followed longitudinally through the course of disease. The collaborating institutions used their own protocols to collect whole blood in K2EDTA tubes. For TCRbeta analysis, collaborators shipped samples in one of three forms: frozen whole blood, isolated PBMCs, or DNA extracted from either of those sample types. Sequenced material: peripheral blood. This sequence originates from a man aged 18 to 29 with COVID-19, enrolled during active disease. This chain joins TRBV29-1 to TRBJ2-3, and TRBD1 matches 7 of the central bases. The bases are TGCAGCGTACGAACAGGGGCGAGCACAGATACGCAGTATTTT. Its protein reads: CSVRTGASTDTQYF.